This paragraph covers one TCR beta chain sequence. Its specificity is unknown. The ends were cut back, 0 bases at V and 0 bases at J, with 2 bases in the middle. Germline V lookup: CDR1 KGHSH, CDR2 LQKENI. The CDR3 loop spans 13 amino acids. The data stem from a study of cytomegalovirus exposure and HLA in healthy donors. Study details: The study placed about 81% of its approximately 400 genotyped donors in the Caucasian-associated ancestry cluster.

Both 60 Vbeta primers and 13 Jbeta primers went into the PCR. This table comes from immunoSEQ multiplex PCR, and its TCRdb copy is limited to in-frame clones, with some not included. Here the sample spans about 140,000 clones, about 80% being singletons. Notes on the study in general: Later on, a genetic analysis was performed. It linked a missense variant in DCLRE1C with V- and J-gene trimming of TCR beta.

The chain joins TRBV18 to TRBJ1-1; no definite D call. The receptor's source is a man younger than 35 in good health and CMV-seronegative. Sequenced material: PBMCs. The CDR3 reads CASSPPMNTEAFF. Here the CDR3 DNA reads TGTGCCAGCTCACCACCCATGAACACTGAAGCTTTCTTT.